This T cell receptor (beta chain) was sequenced during a study of cytomegalovirus exposure and HLA in healthy donors. Findings of the study overall: Excluded were some V segments that proved indistinguishable, including TRBV6-2 and TRBV6-3.

The PCR was carried out with 60 Vbeta primers and 13 Jbeta primers. Data came from immunoSEQ multiplex PCR; TCRdb stores just in-frame clones and leaves some out. The sample holds over 150,000 clones, more than 75% seen once. A note on this clone: Its antigen is unknown.

V was shortened by 0 bases and J by 8 bases, with 13 bases between the two germline ends. CDR1 is MNHEY and CDR2 is SVGAGI in the germline V gene. CDR3 length equals 15 residues. J is TRBJ1-4 and V is TRBV6-5; unclear D gene. This TCR was sampled from a girl under three years old in good health and CMV-seronegative. The sequenced material came from PBMCs. This CDR3 reads CASSYSYGLREKLFF. The CDR3 region has the DNA TGTGCCAGCAGTTACTCCTATGGGTTGCGGGAAAAACTGTTTTTT.